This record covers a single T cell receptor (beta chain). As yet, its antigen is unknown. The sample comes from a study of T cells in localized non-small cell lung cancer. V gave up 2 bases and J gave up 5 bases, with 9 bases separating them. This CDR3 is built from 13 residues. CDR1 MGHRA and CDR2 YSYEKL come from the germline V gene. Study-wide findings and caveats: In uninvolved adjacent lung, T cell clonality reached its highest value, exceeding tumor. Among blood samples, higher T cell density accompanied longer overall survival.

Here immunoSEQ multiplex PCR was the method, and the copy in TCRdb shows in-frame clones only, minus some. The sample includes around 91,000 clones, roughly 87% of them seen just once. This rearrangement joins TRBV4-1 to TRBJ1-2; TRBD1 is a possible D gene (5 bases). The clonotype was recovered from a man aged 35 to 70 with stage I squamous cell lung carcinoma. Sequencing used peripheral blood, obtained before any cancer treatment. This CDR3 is CASSQLGVYGYTF. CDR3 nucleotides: TGCGCCAGCAGCCAACTGGGGGTATATGGCTACACCTTC.